A selection of T cell receptor beta chains follows, all from one sample in a study of CD8+ T cells in alopecia areata. Sequencing was performed with immunoSEQ multiplex PCR; in TCRdb, only in-frame clones are kept and a portion is missing. The sample comprises more than 90,000 clones, about 59% of which are singletons, and over 9% rests with the top ten. This specimen consisted of CD8+ T cells sorted from blood, obtained at week 24, from a patient treated with tofacitinib. The receptor source for this set is a human donor with alopecia areata. CDR3s include the opening cysteine and the closing phenylalanine or tryptophan. The D gene is left open where the match is weak. Not all rows give a size; the values are once, few, many and, for expanded clones, a class.

CDR3 length	clone size	D gene	V gene	J gene	CDR3 DNA	CDR3 protein
15	once	.	TRBV4-1	TRBJ1-1	TGCGCCAGCAGCCATCGGACAGCATCGGACACTGAAGCTTTCTTT	CASSHRTASDTEAFF
15	.	TRBD1	TRBV5-1	TRBJ1-1	TGCGCCAGCAGCTATCAACGACAGGGGAAGACTGAAGCTTTCTTT	CASSYQRQGKTEAFF
13	.	.	TRBV7-9	TRBJ2-7	TGTGCCAGTTCCACCGGTCGAGACTACGAGCAGTACTTC	CASSTGRDYEQYF
16	.	TRBD1	TRBV6-5	TRBJ1-6	TGTGCCAGCAGTTACGGCCTCGGACAGGGGGTATCACCCCTCCACTTT	CASSYGLGQGVSPLHF
16	.	.	TRBV5-6	TRBJ1-1	TGTGCCAGCAGTTTCGATGAAACAGTGCCGAACACTGAAGCTTTCTTT	CASSFDETVPNTEAFF
14	few	.	TRBV30	TRBJ2-2	TGTGCCTGGAGTCCCAACTCCGGGACCGGGGAGCTGTTTTTT	CAWSPNSGTGELFF
13	.	.	TRBV27	TRBJ2-7	TGTGCCAGCAGTTTACCCGGGGTTGGCGAGCAGTACTTC	CASSLPGVGEQYF
17	few	.	TRBV7-9	TRBJ2-6	TGTGCCAGCAGCTCGTCGGACCCGGAAACTGGGGCCAACGTCCTGACTTTC	CASSSSDPETGANVLTF
13	.	.	TRBV5-1	TRBJ2-3	TGCGCCAGCAGCTTGCTAGTGACTGATACGCAGTATTTT	CASSLLVTDTQYF
10	.	.	TRBV2	TRBJ2-3	TGTGCCGTACAGGGAGATACGCAGTATTTT	CAVQGDTQYF
15	.	TRBD2	TRBV5-1	TRBJ2-3	TGCGCCAGCAGCGGGACTAGCGGGGGGGCAGATACGCAGTATTTT	CASSGTSGGADTQYF
13	.	.	TRBV27	TRBJ1-1	TGTGCCAGCAGTTTAGAGGGAAACACTGAAGCTTTCTTT	CASSLEGNTEAFF
16	.	TRBD1	TRBV19	TRBJ2-1	TGTGCCAGTAACCCCGGGGGGACAGGGAGTTCCAATGAGCAGTTCTTC	CASNPGGTGSSNEQFF
14	.	.	TRBV6-5	TRBJ1-1	TGTGCCAGCAGTTACTCGGAGGGAAACACTGAAGCTTTCTTT	CASSYSEGNTEAFF
14	few	.	TRBV13	TRBJ2-4	TGTGCCAGCAGCTACGCCCTAGCCAAAAACATTCAGTACTTC	CASSYALAKNIQYF
14	.	TRBD1	TRBV27	TRBJ1-1	TGTGCCAGCTCAAACAGGGGCCTGAACACTGAAGCTTTCTTT	CASSNRGLNTEAFF
14	.	.	TRBV30	TRBJ1-2	TGTGCCTGGAGTCCCAGGGTCCCCAACTATGGCTACACCTTC	CAWSPRVPNYGYTF
15	once	.	TRBV14	TRBJ1-6	TGTGCCAGCAGCCCCCAGCCAGGCGTAAATTCACCCCTCCACTTT	CASSPQPGVNSPLHF
15	few	.	TRBV19	TRBJ1-1	TGTGCCAGTAGTCCCAGGGGAGGGACCGCCACTGAAGCTTTCTTT	CASSPRGGTATEAFF
17	.	.	TRBV4-1	TRBJ1-6	TGCGCCAGCGGCCTTTGGGGGTCGCCTCCCCGAGGTTCACCCCTCCACTTT	CASGLWGSPPRGSPLHF
14	.	.	TRBV5-6	TRBJ2-1	TGTGCCAGCAGCTTATCTTATGGGATGGATGAGCAGTTCTTC	CASSLSYGMDEQFF
12	.	.	TRBV13	TRBJ1-1	TGTGCCAGCAGCCATATAGTCACTGAAGCTTTCTTT	CASSHIVTEAFF
13	.	.	TRBV29-1	TRBJ2-5	TGCAGCGTCGATACGTCGATGCAAGAGACCCAGTACTTC	CSVDTSMQETQYF
14	once	TRBD1	TRBV13	TRBJ1-2	TGTGCCAGCAGCTCCGGGACAGGGGGCGATGGCTACACCTTC	CASSSGTGGDGYTF
12	.	TRBD1	TRBV5-6	TRBJ2-1	TGTGCCAGCAGCTTACAGGGGGGACAGCAGTTCTTC	CASSLQGGQQFF
15	.	.	TRBV9	TRBJ2-5	TGTGCCAGCAGCGTTGGAGGGGACCTATTGGAGACCCAGTACTTC	CASSVGGDLLETQYF
18	.	.	TRBV15	TRBJ2-2	TGTGCCACCAGCATGCCGTGGACTGGAAGTCCGAACACCGGGGAGCTGTTTTTT	CATSMPWTGSPNTGELFF
13	.	.	TRBV6-5	TRBJ1-5	TGTGCCAGCAGCCGGACGTACGGTCAGCCCCAGCATTTT	CASSRTYGQPQHF
15	.	TRBD2	TRBV6-4	TRBJ2-7	TGTGCCAGCAGTTACTCGACTAGCGGGGGCTACGAGCAGTACTTC	CASSYSTSGGYEQYF
13	.	.	TRBV7-9	TRBJ2-5	TGTGCCAGCAGCCGTACGGGGGCTGAGACCCAGTACTTC	CASSRTGAETQYF
17	.	TRBD1	TRBV7-8	TRBJ1-1	TGTGCCAGCAGCCAGCGGACAGGGGGCCGCGTGAACACTGAAGCTTTCTTT	CASSQRTGGRVNTEAFF
15	few	.	TRBV5-6	TRBJ1-1	TGTGCCAGCAGCTTGTTCGGGGCAGGCAACACTGAAGCTTTCTTT	CASSLFGAGNTEAFF
16	.	TRBD2	TRBV14	TRBJ2-7	TGTGCCAGCAGCCTCACTAGCGGGGGGGCCGTCTACGAGCAGTACTTC	CASSLTSGGAVYEQYF
14	once	.	TRBV15	TRBJ2-1	TGTGCCACAGGAACAGGAGATAGTATCAATGAGCAGTTCTTC	CATGTGDSINEQFF
16	.	.	TRBV2	TRBJ1-4	TGTGCCAGCAGTCTCGCCCTCGCGGACCTTAATGAAAAACTGTTTTTT	CASSLALADLNEKLFF
15	.	.	TRBV6-5	TRBJ2-3	TGTGCCAGCAGACCAGACACCTATAGCACAGATACGCAGTATTTT	CASRPDTYSTDTQYF
12	.	.	TRBV29-1	TRBJ2-1	TGCAGCGTTGTGGGCAGTAGTGATGAGCAGTTCTTC	CSVVGSSDEQFF